The present T cell receptor beta chain was sequenced within a study of OX40 agonist ivuxolimab in advanced cancers. Blood was sampled at baseline, cycle 4 day 1, and cycle 7 day 1. CDR1 is DFQATT and CDR2 is SNEGSKA in the germline V gene (reference sequence). CDR3 length: 11 residues. TCRdb keeps only in-frame clones here, not all; method: immunoSEQ multiplex PCR. Of more than 45,000 clones in the sample, around 84% are singletons; the top ten hold about 9.8%. Study-wide results and limits: Among expanded peripheral T cells, antigen specificity went undetermined.

Of note for this clone: Its antigen remains unknown.

The clonotype originates from an adult with an advanced solid tumor such as melanoma, head and neck, liver or kidney cancer. The V gene is TRBV20-1, the J gene TRBJ2-5, with D possibly matching TRBD2 (5 bases). The J call may be incorrect, as the DNA end agrees better with TRBJ2-7. Sequences were derived from CD4+ or CD8+ T cells sorted from blood, sampled in a trial of the OX40 agonist ivuxolimab. The CDR3 is CSVKRVYEQYF. For the CDR3, the DNA is TGCAGTGTCAAGAGGGTCTACGAGCAGTACTTC.